Below, 14 T cell receptor beta chains from the same sample are listed, as sequenced in a study of blood T cells in healthy people across ages. A second roughly 6 to 11 cycle PCR used barcoded and J-beta primers. TCRdb re-derived calls from the 5' RACE reads in MiXCR, one entry per CDR3 protein. The sample lists about 1,600,000 distinct CDR3 sequences, approximately 42% occurring once. Sequenced material: blood. Receptors originate from a woman between 18 and 29 years old in good health.

The chain joins TRBV4-1 to TRBJ1-4; possible D gene TRBD1, 5 bases. Looked up from germline, CDR1 is MGHRA and CDR2 is YSYEKL. Trimming cost V 4 bases and J 5 bases, with 17 bases left between them. CDR3 length: 16 amino acids. The CDR3 coding sequence is TGCGCCAGCAGCCCCTCCTCCGGGGCGGTAAATGAAAAACTGTTTTTT. It encodes CASSPSSGAVNEKLFF.

This clonotype was counted a few times. This chain links TRBV20-1 with TRBJ2-5; D unclear. This CDR3 has 14 amino acids. Germline values: CDR1 DFQATT, CDR2 SNEGSKA (reference sequence). Deletions cut 4 bases from V and 5 bases from J, with 17 bases between. CDR3 loop: CSAISPGRSETQYF. CDR3 nucleotide sequence: TGCAGTGCTATCTCCCCTGGCAGGTCCGAGACCCAGTACTTC.

There are a few counts of this clonotype. The chain couples TRBV2 to TRBJ2-3; the D call may be TRBD1 or TRBD2 (5 bases each). The V and J ends lost 10 bases and 0 bases respectively, with 14 bases between them. Germline V gives CDR1 SNHLY, CDR2 FYNNEI. The CDR3 has 14 residues. The CDR3 DNA reads TGTGCCACCACCCTCGGGGCCAGCACAGATACGCAGTATTTT. It encodes CATTLGASTDTQYF. Using reference TRBV2 and TRBJ2-3 for the parts outside the CDR3, the full variable domain is EPEVTQTPSHQVTQMGQEVILRCVPISNHLYFYWYRQILGQKVEFLVSFYNNEISEKSEIFDDQFSVERPDGSNFTLKIRSTKLEDSAMYFCATTLGASTDTQYFGPGTRLTVL.

This clonotype was counted between two and nine times. V and J are TRBV20-1 and TRBJ2-7, with 8 bases lining up with TRBD2. With V trimmed by 5 bases and J by 5 bases, 20 bases remained unmatched. CDR1 DFQATT and CDR2 SNEGSKA come from the germline V gene (reference sequence). The CDR3 spans 17 residues. The CDR3 sequence is CSAPGGFSSGRVHEQYF. For the CDR3, the DNA is TGCAGTGCTCCTGGCGGGTTTTCTTCCGGGAGGGTCCACGAGCAGTACTTC.

J is TRBJ2-1 and V is TRBV20-1; the match to TRBD2 covers 7 bases. The V segment lost 4 bases and the J segment 5 bases; nucleotides outside the gene matches: 5. This CDR3 is 13 amino acids long. The germline V gene encodes CDR1 DFQATT and CDR2 SNEGSKA (reference sequence). CDR3 sequence reads: CSATGLTHNEQFF. CDR3 coding DNA: TGCAGTGCTACGGGACTAACCCACAATGAGCAGTTCTTC.

This clonotype was found a few times. This chain connects TRBV2 to TRBJ2-4; a possible D gene is TRBD1 (7 bases). Germline V gene lookup returns CDR1 SNHLY and CDR2 FYNNEI. CDR3 length: 16 amino acids. Trimming removed 1 base at V and 2 bases at J, with 12 bases between. The CDR3 DNA reads as TGTGCCAGCAGTGAAGGGCCAGGGGGGACCAAAAACATTCAGTACTTC. Protein product: CASSEGPGGTKNIQYF.

CDR3 sequence: CASTPGLAGNTDTQYF. As DNA, the CDR3 is TGTGCCAGCACCCCGGGACTAGCGGGGAACACAGATACGCAGTATTTT. This rearrangement joins TRBV6-5 to TRBJ2-3; 13 bases line up with TRBD2. J was trimmed by 2 bases and V by 7 bases; bases with no gene match: 6. The CDR3 loop spans 16 amino acids. Germline-derived CDR1 and CDR2 are MNHEY and SVGAGI.

This sequence joins TRBV25-1 and TRBJ2-2; 9 bases align to TRBD1. The V segment lost 6 bases and the J segment 3 bases; nucleotides outside the gene matches: 5. The CDR3 is 15 residues long. The germline gives CDR1 MGHDK, CDR2 SYGVNS. For the CDR3, the DNA is TGTGCCAGCAGGGAGGACAGGGGAGACACCGGGGAGCTGTTTTTT. It codes for CASREDRGDTGELFF.

This chain links TRBV29-1 with TRBJ2-5; 10 bases agree with TRBD1. This CDR3 spans 14 amino acids. V shed 5 bases and J 13 bases; nucleotides not matched to a gene: 16. Germline CDR1 reads SQVTM; CDR2 reads ANQGSEA. This CDR3 reads CSVPGQGTTYERYF. The DNA of the CDR3 is TGCAGCGTTCCGGGACAGGGGACAACCTACGAGCGGTACTTC.

This clonotype occurred a few times. The chain is built from TRBV28 and TRBJ2-3, with D perhaps being TRBD1 or TRBD2 (6 bases each). CDR3 length: 13 amino acids. Germline V gene sequence: CDR1 MDHEN, CDR2 SYDVKM. Deletions cut 5 bases from V and 8 bases from J, with 14 bases between. CDR3 sequence: CASSTSGGRTQYF. DNA of the CDR3: TGTGCCAGCAGTACCTCCGGGGGCCGTACGCAGTATTTT.

The chain is built from TRBV7-2 and TRBJ2-3; 9 positions agree with TRBD2. The ends lost 2 bases at V and 6 bases at J; junction bases unmatched: 12. This CDR3 comprises 17 residues. Germline V lookup: CDR1 SGHTA, CDR2 FQGNSA. CDR3 sequence (DNA): TGTGCCAGCAGCTTATTTAACGCGGGGGGGTTTGGGGATACGCAGTATTTT. Amino acids: CASSLFNAGGFGDTQYF.

The sample holds a few counts of this clonotype. V usage is TRBV4-1 and J usage is TRBJ2-6; D uncertain. Germline lookup yields CDR1 MGHRA and CDR2 YSYEKL. This CDR3 contains 17 residues. Trimming pared 4 bases from V and 0 bases from J, leaving 13 bases between. The CDR3 is CASSLGPTNSGANVLTF. The CDR3 coding sequence is TGCGCCAGCAGCCTCGGACCGACCAACTCTGGGGCCAACGTCCTGACTTTC.

This clonotype was recorded a few times. This chain connects TRBV7-8 to TRBJ2-1, with D perhaps assigned TRBD1 or TRBD2 (5 bases each). The V end was cut by 5 bases, the J end by 9 bases, with 23 bases between. The CDR3 contains 16 residues. Germline loops: CDR1 SGHVS, CDR2 FQNEAQ. CDR3 region: CASSRMKPGTPGEQFF. The CDR3 bases are TGTGCCAGCAGCCGAATGAAACCCGGGACCCCCGGTGAGCAGTTCTTC.

The chain couples TRBV6-1 to TRBJ2-7, with 11 bases identical to TRBD1. The CDR3 runs 17 residues. Germline V gene data show CDR1 as MNHNS and CDR2 as SASEGT. V gave up 5 bases and J gave up 0 bases; unmatched junction bases: 9. The CDR3 bases are TGTGCCAGCAGTCATCCCGGGACAGGGGGTATCTCCTACGAGCAGTACTTC. Protein product: CASSHPGTGGISYEQYF.